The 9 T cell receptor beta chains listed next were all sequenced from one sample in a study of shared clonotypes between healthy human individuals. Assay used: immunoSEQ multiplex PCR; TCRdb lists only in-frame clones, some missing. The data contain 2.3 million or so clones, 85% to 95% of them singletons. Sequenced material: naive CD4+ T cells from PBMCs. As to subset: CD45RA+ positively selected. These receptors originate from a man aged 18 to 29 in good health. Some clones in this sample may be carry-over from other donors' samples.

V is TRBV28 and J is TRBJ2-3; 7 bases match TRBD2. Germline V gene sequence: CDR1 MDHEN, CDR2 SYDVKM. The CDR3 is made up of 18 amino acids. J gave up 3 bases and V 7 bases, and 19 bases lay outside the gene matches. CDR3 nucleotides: TGTGCCAGCACCCCTTCCCCCCCGACTAGCCCTGATACAGATACGCAGTATTTT. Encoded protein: CASTPSPPTSPDTDTQYF. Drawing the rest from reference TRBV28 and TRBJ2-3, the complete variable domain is DVKVTQSSRYLVKRTGEKVFLECVQDMDHENMFWYRQDPGLGLRLIYFSYDVKMKEKGDIPEGYSVSREKKERFSLILESASTNQTSMYLCASTPSPPTSPDTDTQYFGPGTRLTVL.

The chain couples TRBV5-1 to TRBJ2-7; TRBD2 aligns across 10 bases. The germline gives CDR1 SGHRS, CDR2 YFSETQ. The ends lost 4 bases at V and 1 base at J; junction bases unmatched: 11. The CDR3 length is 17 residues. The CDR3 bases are TGCGCCAGCAGCCCACCACCGGCTAGCGGGAGTTCCTACGAGCAGTACTTC. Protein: CASSPPPASGSSYEQYF. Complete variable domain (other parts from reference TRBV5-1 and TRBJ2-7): KAGVTQTPRYLIKTRGQQVTLSCSPISGHRSVSWYQQTPGQGLQFLFEYFSETQRNKGNFPGRFSGRQFSNSRSEMNVSTLELGDSALYLCASSPPPASGSSYEQYFGPGTRLTVT.

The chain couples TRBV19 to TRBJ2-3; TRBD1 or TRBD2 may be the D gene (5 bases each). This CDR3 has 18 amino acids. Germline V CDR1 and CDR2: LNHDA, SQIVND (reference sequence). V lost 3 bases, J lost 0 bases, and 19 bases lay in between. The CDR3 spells CASSIDKGTNPSTDTQYF. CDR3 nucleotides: TGTGCCAGTAGTATCGACAAAGGGACCAACCCTAGCACAGATACGCAGTATTTT.

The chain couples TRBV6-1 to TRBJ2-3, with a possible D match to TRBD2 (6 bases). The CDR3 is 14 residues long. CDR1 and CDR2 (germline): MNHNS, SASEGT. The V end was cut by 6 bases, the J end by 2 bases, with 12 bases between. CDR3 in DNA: TGTGCCAGCAGCCCGGGACTTCCCACAGATACGCAGTATTTT. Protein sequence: CASSPGLPTDTQYF.

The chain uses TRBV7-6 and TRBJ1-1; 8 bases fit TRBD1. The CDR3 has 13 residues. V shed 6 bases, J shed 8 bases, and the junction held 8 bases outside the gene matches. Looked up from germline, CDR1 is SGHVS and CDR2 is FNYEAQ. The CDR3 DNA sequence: TGTGCCAGCAGTCGCGGACAGGGCGGCGAAGCTTTCTTT. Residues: CASSRGQGGEAFF.

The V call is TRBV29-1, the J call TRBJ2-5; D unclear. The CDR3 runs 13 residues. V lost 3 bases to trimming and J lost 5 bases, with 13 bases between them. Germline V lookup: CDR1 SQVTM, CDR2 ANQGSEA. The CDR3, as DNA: TGCAGCGTTGACACGGGCCTTGGCGAGACCCAGTACTTC. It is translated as CSVDTGLGETQYF.

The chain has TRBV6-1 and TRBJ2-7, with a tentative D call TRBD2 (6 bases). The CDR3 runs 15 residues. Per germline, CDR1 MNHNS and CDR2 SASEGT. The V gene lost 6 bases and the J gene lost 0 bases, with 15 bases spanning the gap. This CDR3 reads CASSVPGSGSYEQYF. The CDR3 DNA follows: TGTGCCAGCAGCGTGCCCGGGAGTGGCTCCTACGAGCAGTACTTC.

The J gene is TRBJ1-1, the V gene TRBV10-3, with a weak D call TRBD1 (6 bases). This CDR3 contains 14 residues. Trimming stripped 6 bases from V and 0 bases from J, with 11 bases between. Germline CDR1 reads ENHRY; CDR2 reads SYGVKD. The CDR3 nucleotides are TGTGCCATCAGAAAGGGGGTCATGAACACTGAAGCTTTCTTT. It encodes CAIRKGVMNTEAFF.

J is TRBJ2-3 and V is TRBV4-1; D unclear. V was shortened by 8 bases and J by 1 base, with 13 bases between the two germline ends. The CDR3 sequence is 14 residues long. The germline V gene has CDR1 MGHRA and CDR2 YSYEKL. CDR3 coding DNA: TGCGCCAGCTCTAAGCTGGACGGCACAGATACGCAGTATTTT. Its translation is CASSKLDGTDTQYF.